Listed here are 32 T cell receptor beta chains from one sample, sequenced in a study of T cells in Graves' hyperthyroidism and ophthalmopathy. TCR beta CDR3 regions were amplified from RNA. First-round RT-PCR of the TCR CDR3 relied on the HTBI primer set. TCRdb processed the multiplex PCR reads anew with MiXCR; each CDR3 protein has one entry. This table holds about half a million distinct CDR3 sequences, 22% found once. The specimen was blood. The source of these receptors is a woman between 65 and 79 years old with Graves' ophthalmopathy.

This clonotype was detected ten times or more. This chain links TRBV19 with TRBJ2-1, with 9 nucleotides matching TRBD2. Germline V gene lookup returns CDR1 LNHDA and CDR2 SQIVND (reference sequence). After removal of 3 bases from V and 4 bases from J, the junction contained 7 bases not matched to a gene. The CDR3 length is 16 residues. The CDR3 sequence is CASSIRAGGGYNEQFF. The CDR3 DNA reads as TGTGCCAGTAGTATCCGAGCGGGAGGAGGGTACAATGAGCAGTTCTTC.

The chain couples TRBV11-3 to TRBJ2-1; 12 bases are shared with TRBD2. The V segment lost 5 bases and the J segment 6 bases; nucleotides outside the gene matches: 5. Germline CDR1 reads SGHNT; CDR2 reads YENEEA. The CDR3 extends over 15 amino acids. CDR3 DNA: TGTGCCAGCAGCCATGGACTAGCGGGGCTCAATGAGCAGTTCTTC. Its translation: CASSHGLAGLNEQFF.

The genes are TRBV25-1 and TRBJ2-2; weak D call: TRBD1 (6 bases). The CDR3 is 15 amino acids. Trimming stripped 3 bases from V and 2 bases from J, with 10 bases between. Germline CDR1 and CDR2: MGHDK and SYGVNS. The CDR3 coding sequence is TGTGCCAGCAGTGATGGCAGGGGCAACACCGGGGAGCTGTTTTTT. It specifies CASSDGRGNTGELFF.

There are a few counts of this clonotype. This chain uses TRBV19 with TRBJ2-1; 9 nucleotides line up with TRBD2. The germline V gene encodes CDR1 LNHDA and CDR2 SQIVND (reference sequence). CDR3 length: 17 amino acids. With V trimmed by 7 bases and J by 1 base, 11 bases remained unmatched. The CDR3, as DNA: TGTGCCAGTAATGCAGTAGCGGGGGTATTATCCTACAATGAGCAGTTCTTC. Translation: CASNAVAGVLSYNEQFF.

This clonotype was counted only a few times. This sequence joins TRBV10-3 and TRBJ2-7, with 11 bases aligning to TRBD1. Unmatched junction bases numbered 6, after V lost 10 bases and J lost 1 base. The CDR3 runs to 14 residues. The germline gives CDR1 ENHRY, CDR2 SYGVKD. The CDR3 nucleotides read TGTGCCAGTAAGGGACAGGGGGGTTCCTACGAGCAGTACTTC. Translating gives CASKGQGGSYEQYF.

Ten or more counts support this clonotype. V and J are TRBV28 and TRBJ1-5, with 9 bases fitting TRBD1. CDR1 is MDHEN and CDR2 is SYDVKM in the germline V gene. With V trimmed by 4 bases and J by 4 bases, 8 bases remained unmatched. The CDR3 loop spans 16 amino acids. Here the CDR3 reads CASSSPGQGRNQPQHF. As DNA, the CDR3 is TGTGCCAGCAGTTCCCCGGGACAGGGTAGGAATCAGCCCCAGCATTTT.

This clonotype was seen only a few times. J is TRBJ2-1 and V is TRBV7-4; D might be TRBD2 (7 bases). The V gene lost 5 bases and the J gene lost 10 bases, with 27 bases spanning the gap. The CDR3 length is 17 residues. The germline V gene has CDR1 SGHVT and CDR2 SQSDAQ. Written as DNA, the CDR3 is TGTGCCAGCAGCGGGGGGCGGGAGACGCTGTCGGTAGGGGAGCAGTTCTTC. Amino acids: CASSGGRETLSVGEQFF.

This clonotype was counted ten times or more. The V and J genes are TRBV12-3 or TRBV12-4 and TRBJ1-6; 11 nucleotides agree with TRBD1. V shed 6 bases, J shed 9 bases, and the junction held 4 bases outside the gene matches. The CDR3 spans 14 residues. This chain's CDR3 is CASSKGQGVSPLHF. Written as DNA, the CDR3 is TGTGCCAGCAGCAAGGGACAGGGGGTTTCACCCCTCCACTTT.

This clonotype was observed at least ten times. V usage is TRBV2 and J usage is TRBJ2-5, with D tentatively TRBD1 (6 bases). With 6 bases removed from V and 1 base from J, the gap between germline ends came to 9 bases. The CDR3 is 13 amino acids. Germline values: CDR1 SNHLY, CDR2 FYNNEI. The CDR3 protein is CASSTGLQETQYF. The CDR3 bases are TGTGCCAGCAGCACAGGGCTCCAAGAGACCCAGTACTTC.

This clonotype has ten or more counts. This sequence joins TRBV2 and TRBJ2-3, with D possibly being TRBD2 (6 bases). CDR3 length equals 14 residues. CDR1 and CDR2 (germline): SNHLY, FYNNEI. V was cut by 8 bases and J by 3 bases, with 15 bases left in between. CDR3 region: CASGKLASTDTQYF. The CDR3 nucleotides are TGTGCCAGCGGTAAACTAGCATCGACAGATACGCAGTATTTT. Drawing the rest from reference TRBV2 and TRBJ2-3, the complete variable domain is EPEVTQTPSHQVTQMGQEVILRCVPISNHLYFYWYRQILGQKVEFLVSFYNNEISEKSEIFDDQFSVERPDGSNFTLKIRSTKLEDSAMYFCASGKLASTDTQYFGPGTRLTVL.

This chain links TRBV3-1 with TRBJ2-5, with TRBD2 matching 9 bases. Germline CDR1 LGHDT, CDR2 YNNKEL (reference sequence). This CDR3 is built from 15 residues. V was clipped by 1 base and J by 8 bases; unmatched bases: 8. The CDR3 DNA reads TGTGCCAGCAGCCAAGTGGCTAGCGGGGATGTTACCCAGTACTTC. Translation: CASSQVASGDVTQYF.

This clonotype was counted ten times or more. The chain has TRBV2 and TRBJ1-2; maybe TRBD1 (6 bases). V was shortened by 1 base and J by 5 bases, with 8 bases between the two germline ends. Per the germline V gene, CDR1 is SNHLY and CDR2 is FYNNEI. CDR3 length equals 13 residues. The CDR3 reads CASSEEGVYGYTF. CDR3 coding DNA: TGTGCCAGCAGTGAAGAGGGGGTTTATGGCTACACCTTC.

This clonotype showed up just a few times. This sequence joins TRBV5-1 and TRBJ2-2; maybe TRBD2 (5 bases). CDR1 is SGHRS, CDR2 YFSETQ, per germline. The length of the CDR3 is 16 residues. The V end lost 0 bases, the J end lost 1 base, and 10 bases lay between the germline ends. CDR3 DNA sequence: TGCGCCAGCAGCTTGGAGGTACTAGAGAACACCGGGGAGCTGTTTTTT. This translates into CASSLEVLENTGELFF.

The rearrangement joins TRBV4-1 to TRBJ2-1; 9 bases agree with TRBD2. The CDR3 consists of 16 residues. After removal of 0 bases from V and 7 bases from J, the junction contained 7 bases not matched to a gene. CDR1 is MGHRA, CDR2 YSYEKL, per germline. The DNA of the CDR3 is TGCGCCAGCAGCCAAGATCAAAGCGGGAGGCTTAATGAGCAGTTCTTC. Protein sequence: CASSQDQSGRLNEQFF.

The chain combines TRBV6-2 or TRBV6-3 with TRBJ2-5; 11 bases match TRBD2. The CDR3 totals 15 residues. Germline V gives CDR1 MNHEY, CDR2 SVGEGT. The ends lost 5 bases at V and 2 bases at J; junction bases unmatched: 4. The CDR3 here is CASSAGLADQETQYF. CDR3 coding DNA: TGTGCCAGCAGTGCGGGACTAGCGGATCAAGAGACCCAGTACTTC.

This clonotype was seen repeatedly, ten times or more. The chain links TRBV20-1 to TRBJ1-1, with 8 bases identical to TRBD1. The ends lost 3 bases at V and 1 base at J; junction bases unmatched: 4. This CDR3 comprises 14 residues. The germline V gene encodes CDR1 DFQATT and CDR2 SNEGSKA (reference sequence). The CDR3 is CSARTGTGNTEAFF. The CDR3 DNA sequence: TGCAGTGCTAGGACCGGGACAGGGAACACTGAAGCTTTCTTT.

This clonotype showed up many times. This chain joins TRBV2 and TRBJ1-4; D is undetermined. The germline gives CDR1 SNHLY, CDR2 FYNNEI. Trimming cost V 7 bases and J 8 bases, with 14 bases left between them. The length of the CDR3 is 13 residues. Here the CDR3 reads CASTDIGLEKLFF. The CDR3 coding sequence is TGTGCCAGCACCGACATTGGACTGGAAAAACTGTTTTTT. The whole variable domain, filled in from reference TRBV2 and TRBJ1-4, reads EPEVTQTPSHQVTQMGQEVILRCVPISNHLYFYWYRQILGQKVEFLVSFYNNEISEKSEIFDDQFSVERPDGSNFTLKIRSTKLEDSAMYFCASTDIGLEKLFFGSGTQLSVL.

This clonotype was counted only a few times. The chain recombines TRBV6-6 with TRBJ2-1; D remains ambiguous. The length of the CDR3 is 11 residues. Germline CDR1 MNHNY, CDR2 SVGAGI (reference sequence). Trimming stripped 0 bases from V and 8 bases from J, with 2 bases between. The CDR3 here is CASSYSYEQFF. The CDR3 DNA reads as TGTGCCAGCAGTTACTCATATGAGCAGTTCTTC.

This clonotype was detected only a few times. The CDR3: CAWKWGLTGELFF. The CDR3 DNA is TGTGCCTGGAAATGGGGGCTCACCGGGGAGCTGTTTTTT. This chain uses TRBV30 with TRBJ2-2; weak D call: TRBD1 (6 bases). Trimming removed 4 bases from V and 4 bases from J, with 10 bases in between. From germline, CDR1 is GTSNPN and CDR2 SVGIG (reference sequence). There are 13 residues in the CDR3.

This clonotype was observed a few times. This rearrangement joins TRBV11-2 to TRBJ2-1; D is ambiguous. Germline CDR1 and CDR2: SGHAT and FQNNGV. The CDR3 sequence is 13 residues long. Trimming removed 2 bases from V and 5 bases from J, with 7 bases in between. The CDR3 DNA reads TGTGCCAGCAGCTTAAACCTCAACAATGAGCAGTTCTTC. Translating gives CASSLNLNNEQFF.

This clonotype was seen more than once but under ten times. The chain carries TRBV12-3 or TRBV12-4 and TRBJ1-2; D possibly corresponds to TRBD1 (5 bases). Trimming took off 1 base at V and 5 bases at J, with 8 bases between the two ends. There are 13 residues in the CDR3. In DNA, the CDR3 is TGTGCCAGCAGTTTAGGGGGGAGATATGGCTACACCTTC. It codes for CASSLGGRYGYTF.

This clonotype was counted between two and nine times. The V call is TRBV4-2, the J call TRBJ2-1; 8 bases line up with TRBD2. V shed 0 bases and J 2 bases; nucleotides not matched to a gene: 3. The CDR3 has 16 amino acids. Per germline, CDR1 LGHNA and CDR2 YNFKEQ. The CDR3 nucleotides are TGTGCCAGCAGCCAAGACAGCGGGAGTGCCTACAATGAGCAGTTCTTC. This translates into CASSQDSGSAYNEQFF.

The chain links TRBV28 to TRBJ2-3; weak D call: TRBD2 (7 bases). The CDR3 has 13 amino acids. V gave up 7 bases and J gave up 4 bases, with 12 bases separating them. CDR1 is MDHEN, CDR2 SYDVKM, per germline. CDR3: CASIGGGADTQYF. The CDR3 DNA is TGTGCCAGCATTGGAGGGGGGGCAGATACGCAGTATTTT.

This clonotype was seen more than once but under ten times. The rearrangement links TRBV28 to TRBJ2-2, with 9 bases that match TRBD1. The CDR3 is 16 residues long. The trim removed 4 bases at V and 4 bases at J, leaving 7 bases unmatched. Germline CDR1 reads MDHEN; CDR2 reads SYDVKM. The CDR3 spells CASSSPGQGSTGELFF. In DNA, the CDR3 is TGTGCCAGCAGTTCCCCGGGACAGGGTAGCACCGGGGAGCTGTTTTTT.

This clonotype was counted many times. The chain is built from TRBV6-5 and TRBJ1-6, with unresolved D. The V gene lost 2 bases and the J gene lost 9 bases, with 11 bases spanning the gap. The CDR3 is 14 residues long. Per the germline V gene, CDR1 is MNHEY and CDR2 is SVGAGI. DNA of the CDR3: TGTGCCAGCAGTTACCAGGAGTCGGTTTCACCCCTCCACTTT. It yields the protein CASSYQESVSPLHF.

This chain connects TRBV7-6 to TRBJ1-1; 12 nucleotides agree with TRBD1. Trimming removed 0 bases from V and 4 bases from J; junction bases left unmatched: 6. This CDR3 has 17 residues. CDR1 and CDR2 (germline): SGHVS, FNYEAQ. The CDR3 bases are TGTGCCAGCAGCTTAGCGGGGGGACAGGGGGCTTTCACTGAAGCTTTCTTT. Translation: CASSLAGGQGAFTEAFF.

This clonotype has a count of ten or more. The rearrangement links TRBV2 to TRBJ2-1, with D unresolved. The CDR3 covers 13 residues. V was clipped by 3 bases and J by 8 bases, with 11 bases between them. Germline loops: CDR1 SNHLY, CDR2 FYNNEI. Written as DNA, the CDR3 is TGTGCCAGCAGTGACGTAGGGATTGATGAGCAGTTCTTC. Its translation: CASSDVGIDEQFF.

The rearrangement joins TRBV20-1 to TRBJ2-5; tentatively, D is TRBD2 (5 bases). This CDR3 region has 13 residues. The germline V gene has CDR1 DFQATT and CDR2 SNEGSKA (reference sequence). V lost 1 base and J lost 5, with 11 bases in between. The CDR3 is CSARGASWETQYF. Here the CDR3 DNA reads TGCAGTGCTAGAGGCGCTAGCTGGGAGACCCAGTACTTC.

This clonotype was recorded many times. The chain employs TRBV28 and TRBJ2-7, with 12 bases that match TRBD2. Unmatched junction bases numbered 4, after V lost 6 bases and J lost 4 bases. The CDR3 spans 14 residues. The germline gives CDR1 MDHEN, CDR2 SYDVKM. The CDR3 sequence: CASSPGTSGYEQYF. The CDR3 coding sequence is TGTGCCAGCAGCCCCGGGACTAGCGGGTACGAGCAGTACTTC.

This clonotype was seen a handful of times. The chain uses TRBV15 and TRBJ2-5; the D is unclear. CDR3 size: 14 residues. Germline CDR1 is LNHNV and CDR2 is YYDKDF (reference sequence). V was trimmed by 1 base and J by 2 bases, leaving 8 bases between them. This chain's CDR3 is CATSRVGQQETQYF. Written as DNA, the CDR3 is TGTGCCACCAGCAGAGTAGGTCAGCAAGAGACCCAGTACTTC.

V gene TRBV6-2 or TRBV6-3 combines with J gene TRBJ2-2, with D perhaps matching TRBD2 (5 bases). The CDR3 is 12 amino acids. Trimming left V 7 bases short and J 6 bases short, with 9 bases between. Germline CDR1 and CDR2: MNHEY and SVGEGT. The CDR3: CASKSEAGELFF. The CDR3 DNA sequence: TGTGCCAGCAAGTCGGAGGCCGGGGAGCTGTTTTTT.

The V call is TRBV7-2, the J call TRBJ2-5; D tentatively reads TRBD1 or TRBD2 (6 bases each). The CDR3 length is 14 residues. Germline assignment: CDR1 SGHTA and CDR2 FQGNSA. Deletions cut 5 bases from V and 4 bases from J, with 14 bases between. This chain's CDR3 is CASSVGGRRETQYF. The CDR3, as DNA: TGTGCCAGCAGCGTAGGGGGGCGGCGAGAGACCCAGTACTTC.